This TCR beta chain appears in the sequencing data of a study of blood T cells in healthy people across ages. Together with a sample-barcoded 5' primer, a J-beta primer mix was included in a second PCR lasting roughly 6 to 12 cycles. Every individual sample yielded 3 million or more paired-end reads (each containing CDR3). MiXCR, applied by TCRdb to the 5' RACE reads, yields one record per CDR3 protein. This sample has 1.2 million to 1.5 million distinct CDR3 sequences, with approximately 38% found just once. Germline V gene sequence: CDR1 ENHRY, CDR2 SYGVKD. This CDR3 has 14 residues. Unmatched junction bases numbered 4, after V lost 6 bases and J lost 0 bases. In its sample, this clonotype was seen a few times. What it recognizes is unknown. General study findings and limits: More naive CD4+ cells and higher diversity marked long-lived donors relative to aged donors. A strong correlation was found between TCR beta diversity and the percentage of naive T cells.

Per sample, at least 5.5 micrograms of total RNA were extracted. This sequence joins TRBV10-3 and TRBJ2-7, with TRBD1 matching 8 bases. This TCR came from a woman between 18 and 29 years old in good health. Sequencing was carried out using blood. CDR3 residues: CAIRAGQGSYEQYF. DNA of the CDR3: TGTGCCATCAGAGCCGGACAGGGCTCCTACGAGCAGTACTTC.